These 5 T cell receptor beta chains came from one sample sequenced in a study of blood T cell repertoires in COVID-19. Profiling relied on immunoSEQ multiplex PCR, and the TCRdb table lists in-frame clones only, not all of them. The table records some 71,000 clones, under 90% of them present only once. The sequenced sample consisted of peripheral blood. The receptors were sampled from a man aged 45-65 years with COVID-19, enrolled during active disease.

V gene TRBV19 combines with J gene TRBJ1-1; D is unclear. The CDR3 runs 14 residues. Germline values: CDR1 LNHDA, CDR2 SQIVND (reference sequence). V was clipped by 7 bases and J by 1 base, with 13 bases between them. DNA for the CDR3: TGTGCCAGTATGTCTGGGCAGACGAACACTGAAGCTTTCTTT. Encoded protein: CASMSGQTNTEAFF.

Here the CDR3 reads CASSLGAGDLYEQYF. The CDR3 bases are TGTGCCAGCAGCCTGGGGGCGGGGGACCTATACGAGCAGTACTTC. The chain is built from TRBV5-4 and TRBJ2-7; possible D gene TRBD2, 7 bases. This CDR3 is built from 15 residues. V lost 4 bases and J lost 4, with 18 bases in between. Germline CDR1 reads SGHNT; CDR2 reads YYREEE (reference sequence).

The chain carries TRBV6-5 and TRBJ2-7, with a tentative D call TRBD1 (6 bases). Germline CDR1 reads MNHEY; CDR2 reads SVGAGI. V was clipped by 6 bases and J by 2 bases, with 17 bases between them. The CDR3 is 15 residues long. CDR3: CASSRDRSKTYEQYF. CDR3 in DNA: TGTGCCAGCAGCCGAGACAGGTCAAAGACCTACGAGCAGTACTTC.

V and J are TRBV25-1 and TRBJ2-7; 9 bases fit TRBD2. Germline V gene data show CDR1 as MGHDK and CDR2 as SYGVNS. The CDR3 covers 13 residues. After removal of 6 bases from V and 7 bases from J, the junction contained 7 bases not matched to a gene. The CDR3 spells CASSLGLAREQYF. CDR3 sequence (DNA): TGTGCCAGCAGCCTCGGACTAGCGAGGGAGCAGTACTTC.

CDR3 bases: TGTGCCTGGAGTGCCCAATTCGGGACAGGTGTCGGTTCACCCCTCCACTTT. Protein: CAWSAQFGTGVGSPLHF. The rearrangement links TRBV30 to TRBJ1-6, with 8 positions matching TRBD1. The V and J ends lost 1 base and 9 bases, in that order; junction bases with no gene match: 14. The CDR3 sequence is 17 residues long. The V gene's germline CDR1 is GTSNPN and CDR2 SVGIG (reference sequence).